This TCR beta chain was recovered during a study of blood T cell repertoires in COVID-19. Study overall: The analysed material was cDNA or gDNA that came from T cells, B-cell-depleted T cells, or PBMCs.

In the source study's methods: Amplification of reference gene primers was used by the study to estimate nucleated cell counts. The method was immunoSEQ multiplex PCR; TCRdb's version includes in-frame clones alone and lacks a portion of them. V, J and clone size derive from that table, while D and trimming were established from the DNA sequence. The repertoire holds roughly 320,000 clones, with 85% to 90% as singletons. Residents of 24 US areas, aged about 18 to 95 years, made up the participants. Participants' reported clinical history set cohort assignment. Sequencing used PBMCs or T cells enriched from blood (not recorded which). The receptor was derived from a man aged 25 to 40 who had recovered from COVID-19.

Here the CDR3 reads CASSHLGGMRGYTF. CDR3 bases: TGTGCCAGCAGTCACCTCGGCGGGATGAGGGGCTACACCTTC. The J gene is TRBJ1-2, the V gene TRBV27; D unclear. CDR1 and CDR2 (germline): MNHEY, SMNVEV (reference sequence). This CDR3 has 14 amino acids. Between the trimmed V and J ends, which lost 5 bases and 8 bases, there was a span of 18 bases.